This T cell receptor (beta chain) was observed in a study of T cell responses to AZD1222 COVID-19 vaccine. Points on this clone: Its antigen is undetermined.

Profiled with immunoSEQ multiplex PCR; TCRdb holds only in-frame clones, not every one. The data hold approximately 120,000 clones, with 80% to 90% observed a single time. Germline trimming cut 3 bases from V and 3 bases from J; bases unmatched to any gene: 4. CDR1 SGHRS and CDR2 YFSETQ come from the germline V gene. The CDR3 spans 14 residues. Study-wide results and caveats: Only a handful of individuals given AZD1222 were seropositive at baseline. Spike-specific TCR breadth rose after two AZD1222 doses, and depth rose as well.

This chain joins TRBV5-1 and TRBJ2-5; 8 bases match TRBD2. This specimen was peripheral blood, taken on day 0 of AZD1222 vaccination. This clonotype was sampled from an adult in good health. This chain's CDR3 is CASSSGTRKETQYF. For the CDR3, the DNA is TGCGCCAGCAGCTCCGGGACTAGGAAAGAGACCCAGTACTTC.